The TCR beta chain under discussion was sequenced for a study of CD8 T cells in ankylosing spondylitis. Study results and limitations: About 8 highly homologous variants made up a TCR beta motif, and this motif appeared characteristic of ankylosing spondylitis blood.

The CDR3 sequence is 15 residues long. CDR1 and CDR2 from the germline V gene are MNHEY and SMNVEV (reference sequence). Losses at the gene ends were 4 bases for V and 7 bases for J; bases not matched to a gene: 4. This clonotype has ten or more counts. Its antigen is undetermined. TCRdb re-analysed the 5' RACE reads in MiXCR, keeping a single row per CDR3 protein. The table shows 500,000 to 650,000 distinct CDR3 sequences, with 5.3% occurring only once. Sample: blood, either unsorted or a sorted T cell fraction (not recorded which). The gene calls are TRBV27 and TRBJ1-6, with TRBD1 matching 10 bases. This clonotype originated in a male donor with ankylosing spondylitis. The CDR3 spells CASSSTGGGNSPLHF. The CDR3 DNA reads TGTGCCAGCAGTTCGACAGGGGGCGGAAATTCACCCCTCCACTTT.